This T cell receptor (beta chain) was sequenced for a study of Ad26.COV2.S vaccination and SARS-CoV-2 variants. As for the study in general: Ad26.COV2.S given intramuscularly, once or twice 56 days apart.

The treatment: roughly 18 received Ad26.COV2.S at low or high dose, single or two shots; 5 received placebo; per-sample allocation not given. After the first vaccine or placebo injection, samples were drawn on day 63. CDR3 length: 14 amino acids. Germline V gives CDR1 SQVTM, CDR2 ANQGSEA. V lost 7 bases to trimming and J lost 3 bases; unmatched junction nucleotides: 9. The method was immunoSEQ multiplex PCR; TCRdb's version includes in-frame clones alone and lacks a portion of them. The data hold about 280,000 clones, with around 87% observed a single time. The source of this sequence is a person aged 18-65 years who received the Ad26.COV2.S COVID-19 vaccine or a placebo. Sequencing used peripheral blood, obtained in a trial of Ad26.COV2.S vaccine versus placebo. The rearrangement links TRBV29-1 to TRBJ2-7; TRBD1 matches 10 bases. CDR3 sequence (DNA): TGCAGCGGGAAGGGACAGGGGCCCGGCTACGAGCAGTACTTC. This translates into CSGKGQGPGYEQYF.